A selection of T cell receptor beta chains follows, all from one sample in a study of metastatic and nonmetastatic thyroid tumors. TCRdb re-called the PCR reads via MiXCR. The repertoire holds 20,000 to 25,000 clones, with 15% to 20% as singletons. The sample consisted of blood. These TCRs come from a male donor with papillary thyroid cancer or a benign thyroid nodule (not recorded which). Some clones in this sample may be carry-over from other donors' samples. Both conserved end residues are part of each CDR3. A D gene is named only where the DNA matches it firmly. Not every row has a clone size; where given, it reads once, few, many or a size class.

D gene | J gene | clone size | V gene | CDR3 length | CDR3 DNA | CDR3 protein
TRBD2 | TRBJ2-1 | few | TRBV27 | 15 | TGTGCCAGCAGGCTTAGCGGGAAGTGGGCGAATGAGCAGTTCTTC | CASRLSGKWANEQFF
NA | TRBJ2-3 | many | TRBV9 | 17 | TGTGCCAGCAGCGTAAAGGACGGGTGGGGGAGGACAGATACGCAGTATTTT | CASSVKDGWGRTDTQYF
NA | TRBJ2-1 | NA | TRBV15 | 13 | TGTGCCACCAGTACTTCTCCGTACAATGAGCAGTTCTTC | CATSTSPYNEQFF
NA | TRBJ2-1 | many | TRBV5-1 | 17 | TGCGCCAGCAGCTGGGGAACCGGGACCCAAAGGGTCAATGAGCAGTTCTTC | CASSWGTGTQRVNEQFF
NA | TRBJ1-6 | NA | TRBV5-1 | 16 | TGCGCCAGCAGCTTTACTTCGGGGGGCTATAATTCACCCCTCCACTTT | CASSFTSGGYNSPLHF
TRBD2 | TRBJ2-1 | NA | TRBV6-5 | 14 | TGTGCCAGCAGTTTTAGCGGGGGTTACAATGAGCAGTTCTTC | CASSFSGGYNEQFF
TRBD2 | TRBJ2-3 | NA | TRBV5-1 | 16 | TGCGCCAGCAGCTTGGCTAGCGGGAGTGGGTCAGATACGCAGTATTTT | CASSLASGSGSDTQYF
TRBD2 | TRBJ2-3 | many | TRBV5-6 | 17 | TGTGCCAGCAGCTTCGGGACTAGCGGGGGGAGCACAGATACGCAGTATTTT | CASSFGTSGGSTDTQYF
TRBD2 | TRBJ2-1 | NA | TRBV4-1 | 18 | TGCGCCAGCAGCCAAACTAACCCGCAAGCGGGGTCCTACAATGAGCAGTTCTTC | CASSQTNPQAGSYNEQFF
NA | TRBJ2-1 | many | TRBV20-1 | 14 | TGCAGTGCTCGGCCCTGGCGCTCCTACAATGAGCAGTTCTTC | CSARPWRSYNEQFF
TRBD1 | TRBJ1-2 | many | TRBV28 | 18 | TGTGCCAGCAGTTTGGCATCCGGGACAGGGGGCACTAGGGGCGGCTACACCTTC | CASSLASGTGGTRGGYTF
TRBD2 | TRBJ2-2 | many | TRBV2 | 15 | TGTGCCAGCTCCAAAGCGGGAGGGTACACCGGGGAGCTGTTTTTT | CASSKAGGYTGELFF
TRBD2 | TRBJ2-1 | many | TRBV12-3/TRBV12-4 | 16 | TGTGCCAGCATTCCCTCGGCTAGCGGAGGATACAATGAGCAGTTCTTC | CASIPSASGGYNEQFF
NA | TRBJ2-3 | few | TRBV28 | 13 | TGTGCCAGCAGTATCGGGATGGCAGATACGCAGTATTTT | CASSIGMADTQYF
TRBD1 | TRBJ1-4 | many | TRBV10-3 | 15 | TGTGCCATCAGTGACGGGACAGGGCTAGGGGAAAAACTGTTTTTT | CAISDGTGLGEKLFF
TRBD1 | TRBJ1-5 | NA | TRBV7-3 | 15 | TGTGCCAGCAGCCCCGGGACAGGGGATAATCAGCCACAGCATTTT | CASSPGTGDNQPQHF
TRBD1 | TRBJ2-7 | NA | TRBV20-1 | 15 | TGCAGTGCTAGGGGGACAGGGGGTTTTTTCTACGAGCAGTACTTC | CSARGTGGFFYEQYF
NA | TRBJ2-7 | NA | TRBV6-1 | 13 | TGTGCCAGCCTCTCCCCGGATTTCTACGAGCAGTACTTC | CASLSPDFYEQYF
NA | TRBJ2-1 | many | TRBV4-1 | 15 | TGCGCCAGCAGCCACTCATGGGGCCAGGACAATGAGCAGTTCTTC | CASSHSWGQDNEQFF
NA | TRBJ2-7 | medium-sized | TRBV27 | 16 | TGTGCCAGCAGTCCCCTAGTTTGGGGTAGCTCCTACGAGCAGTACTTC | CASSPLVWGSSYEQYF
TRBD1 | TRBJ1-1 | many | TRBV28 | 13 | TGTGCCAGCAGTCCAGGGGGCGACACTGAAGCTTTCTTT | CASSPGGDTEAFF
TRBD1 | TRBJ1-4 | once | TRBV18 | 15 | TGTGCCAGCTCAACAGGGGTGACAACTAATGAAAAACTGTTTTTT | CASSTGVTTNEKLFF
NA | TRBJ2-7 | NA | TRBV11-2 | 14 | TGTGCCAGCAGCTTACTTCGGCACGACTACGAGCAGTACTTC | CASSLLRHDYEQYF
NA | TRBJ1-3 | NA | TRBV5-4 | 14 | TGTGCCAGCAGCTGGGACGGCTCTGGAAACACCATATATTTT | CASSWDGSGNTIYF
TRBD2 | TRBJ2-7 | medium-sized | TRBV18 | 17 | TGTGCCAGCTCACCACCGGGGACTAGCGGGGTTTCCTACGAGCAGTACTTC | CASSPPGTSGVSYEQYF
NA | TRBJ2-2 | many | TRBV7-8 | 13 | TGTGCCAGCAGCTTAGCATTTGCCGGGGAGCTGTTTTTT | CASSLAFAGELFF
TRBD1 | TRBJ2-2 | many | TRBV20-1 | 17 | TGCAGTGCTAGTTTACCGAGGGGACAGCCGAACACCGGGGAGCTGTTTTTT | CSASLPRGQPNTGELFF
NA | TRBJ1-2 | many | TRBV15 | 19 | TGTGCCACCAGCAGAGATTCCGTCGGGGGAGGGAGGAGGTTTTATGGCTACACCTTC | CATSRDSVGGGRRFYGYTF
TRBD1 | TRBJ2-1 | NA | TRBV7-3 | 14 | TGTGCCAGCAGCTTGACAGGGGTCTACAATGAGCAGTTCTTC | CASSLTGVYNEQFF
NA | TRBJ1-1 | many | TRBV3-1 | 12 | TGTGCCAGCACCCATGGGGGCACTGAAGCTTTCTTT | CASTHGGTEAFF